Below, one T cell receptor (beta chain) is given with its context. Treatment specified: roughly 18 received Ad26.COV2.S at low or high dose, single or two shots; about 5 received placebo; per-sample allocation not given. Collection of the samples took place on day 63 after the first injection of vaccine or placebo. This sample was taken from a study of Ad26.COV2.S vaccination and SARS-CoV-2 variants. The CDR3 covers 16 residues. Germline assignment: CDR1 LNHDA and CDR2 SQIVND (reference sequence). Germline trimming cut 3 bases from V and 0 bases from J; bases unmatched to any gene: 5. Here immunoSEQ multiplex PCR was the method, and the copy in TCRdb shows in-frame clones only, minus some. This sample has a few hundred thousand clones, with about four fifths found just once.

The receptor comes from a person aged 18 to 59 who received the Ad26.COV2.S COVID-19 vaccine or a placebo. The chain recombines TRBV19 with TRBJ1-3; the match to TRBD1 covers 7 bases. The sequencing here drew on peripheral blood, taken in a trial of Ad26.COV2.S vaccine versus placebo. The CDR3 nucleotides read TGTGCCAGTAGTATTCAGACAGGGCGCTCTGGAAACACCATATATTTT. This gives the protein CASSIQTGRSGNTIYF.